Below, 2 T cell receptor beta chains from the same sample are listed, as sequenced in a study of blood T cell repertoires in COVID-19. Sequencing used immunoSEQ multiplex PCR; TCRdb keeps in-frame clones, though not all of them. Among 50,000 or so clones listed, 81% were seen once. The sequencing input was peripheral blood. The source is a woman aged 55-75 years with acute or convalescent COVID-19.

On this clone: Other DNA sequences in this specimen translate into the identical CDR3. V usage is TRBV30 and J usage is TRBJ1-6, with D perhaps matching TRBD1 (6 bases). The germline gives CDR1 GTSNPN, CDR2 SVGIG (reference sequence). This CDR3 has 15 residues. Trimming took 5 bases from V and 7 from J, leaving 18 bases between them. The CDR3 DNA follows: TGTGCCTGGGCTCGATCGGGGCAGGGGAATTCACCCCTCCACTTT. Its translation is CAWARSGQGNSPLHF.

This chain connects TRBV2 to TRBJ1-1; a possible D gene is TRBD1 (5 bases). The CDR3 runs 14 residues. The V and J ends lost 5 bases and 5 bases respectively, with 15 bases between them. CDR1 and CDR2 (germline): SNHLY, FYNNEI. The CDR3, as DNA: TGTGCCAGCAGTTTCCAGGGCATCGGGACTGAAGCTTTCTTT. It yields the protein CASSFQGIGTEAFF.